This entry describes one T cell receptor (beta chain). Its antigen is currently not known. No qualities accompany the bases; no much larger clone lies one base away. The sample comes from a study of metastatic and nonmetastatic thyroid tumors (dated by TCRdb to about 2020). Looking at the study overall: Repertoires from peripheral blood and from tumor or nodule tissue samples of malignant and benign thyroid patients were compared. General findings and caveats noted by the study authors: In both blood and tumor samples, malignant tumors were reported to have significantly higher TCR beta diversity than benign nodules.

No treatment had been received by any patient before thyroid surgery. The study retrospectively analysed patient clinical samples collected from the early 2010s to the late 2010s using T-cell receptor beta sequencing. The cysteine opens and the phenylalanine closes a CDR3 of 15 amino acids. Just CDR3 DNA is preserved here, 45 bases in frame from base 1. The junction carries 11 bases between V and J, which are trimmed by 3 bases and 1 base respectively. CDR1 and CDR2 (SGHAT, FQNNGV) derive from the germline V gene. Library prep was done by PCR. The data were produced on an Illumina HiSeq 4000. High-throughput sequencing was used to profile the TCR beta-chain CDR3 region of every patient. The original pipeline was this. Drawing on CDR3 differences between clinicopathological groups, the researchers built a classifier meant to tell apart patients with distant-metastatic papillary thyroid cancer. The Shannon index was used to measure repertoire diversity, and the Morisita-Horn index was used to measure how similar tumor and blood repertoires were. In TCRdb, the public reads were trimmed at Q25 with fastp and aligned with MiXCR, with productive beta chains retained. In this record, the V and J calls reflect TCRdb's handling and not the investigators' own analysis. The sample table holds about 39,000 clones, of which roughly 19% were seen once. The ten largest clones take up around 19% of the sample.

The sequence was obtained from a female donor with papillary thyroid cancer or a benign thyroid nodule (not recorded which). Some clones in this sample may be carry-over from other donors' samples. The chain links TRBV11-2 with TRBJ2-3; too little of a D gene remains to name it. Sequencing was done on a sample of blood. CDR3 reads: CASSLGFAGTDTQYF. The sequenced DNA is TGTGCCAGCAGCTTGGGATTTGCGGGCACAGATACGCAGTATTTT.